This T cell receptor beta chain was documented in a study of identical twins. Whole-study findings and limits: The more abundant beta clonotypes in cord blood had fewer insertions, and memory repertoires did not show this.

This clonotype was found many times. Antigen unknown. Using its own MiXCR run on the 5' RACE reads, TCRdb lists one record per CDR3 protein. This table has more than 650,000 distinct CDR3 sequences, approximately 6% appearing once. The receptor comes from a man aged 18 to 35 in good health. Sequencing was done on a sample of naive T cells sorted from blood.

The DNA of the CDR3 is TGCGCCAGCAGCCAAGATGAGGGGGTTCAAGAGACCCAGTACTTC. Protein product: CASSQDEGVQETQYF. This chain links TRBV4-3 with TRBJ2-5; a possible D gene is TRBD1 (6 bases). CDR3 length equals 15 residues. Trimming cost V 0 bases and J 2 bases, with 10 bases left between them. Germline V gives CDR1 LGHNA, CDR2 YSLEER.